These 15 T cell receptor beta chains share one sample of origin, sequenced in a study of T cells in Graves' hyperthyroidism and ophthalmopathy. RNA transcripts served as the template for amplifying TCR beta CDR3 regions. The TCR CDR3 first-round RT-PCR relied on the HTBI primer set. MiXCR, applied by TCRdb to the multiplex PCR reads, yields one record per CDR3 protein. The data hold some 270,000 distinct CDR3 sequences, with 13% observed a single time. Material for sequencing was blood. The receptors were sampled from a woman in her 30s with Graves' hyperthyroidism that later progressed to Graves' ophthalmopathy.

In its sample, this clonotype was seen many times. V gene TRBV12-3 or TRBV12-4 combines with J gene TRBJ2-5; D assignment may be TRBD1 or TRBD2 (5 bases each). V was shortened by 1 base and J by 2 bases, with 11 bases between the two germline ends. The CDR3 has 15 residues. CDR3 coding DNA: TGTGCCAGCAGTTTAGGGGGACGGCAACAAGAGACCCAGTACTTC. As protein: CASSLGGRQQETQYF.

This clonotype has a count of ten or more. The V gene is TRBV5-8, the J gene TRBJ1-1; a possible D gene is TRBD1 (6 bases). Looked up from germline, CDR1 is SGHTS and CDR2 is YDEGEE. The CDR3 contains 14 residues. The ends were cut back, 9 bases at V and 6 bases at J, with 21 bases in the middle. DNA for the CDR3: TGTGCCACCTACGCCGGGACATTTCGGGCTGAAGCTTTCTTT. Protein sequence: CATYAGTFRAEAFF.

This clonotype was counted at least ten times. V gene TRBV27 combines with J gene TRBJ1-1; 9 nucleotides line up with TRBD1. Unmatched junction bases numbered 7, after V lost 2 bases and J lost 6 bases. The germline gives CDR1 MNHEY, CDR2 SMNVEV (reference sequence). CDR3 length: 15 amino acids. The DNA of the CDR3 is TGTGCCAGCAGTTTAGCAGGGACAGGGTGGGCTGAAGCTTTCTTT. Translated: CASSLAGTGWAEAFF.

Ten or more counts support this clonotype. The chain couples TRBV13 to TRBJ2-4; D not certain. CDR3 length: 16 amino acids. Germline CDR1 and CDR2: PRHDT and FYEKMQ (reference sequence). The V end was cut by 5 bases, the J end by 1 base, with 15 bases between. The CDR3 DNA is TGTGCCAGCAGCCTAATTAACACGGCGGCCAAAAACATTCAGTACTTC. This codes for CASSLINTAAKNIQYF.

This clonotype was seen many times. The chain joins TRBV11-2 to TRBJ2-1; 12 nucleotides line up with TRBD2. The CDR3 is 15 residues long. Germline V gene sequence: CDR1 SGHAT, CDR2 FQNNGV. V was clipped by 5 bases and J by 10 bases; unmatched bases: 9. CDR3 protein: CASSQASGRAREQFF. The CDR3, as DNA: TGTGCCAGCAGCCAAGCTAGCGGGAGGGCTCGAGAGCAGTTCTTC.

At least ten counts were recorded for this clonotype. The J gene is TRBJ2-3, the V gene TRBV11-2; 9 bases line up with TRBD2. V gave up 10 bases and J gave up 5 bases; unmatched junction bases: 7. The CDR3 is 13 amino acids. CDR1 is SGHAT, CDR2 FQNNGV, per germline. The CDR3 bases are TGTGCCACCCCGGCGGGAGGGGGAGATACGCAGTATTTT. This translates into CATPAGGGDTQYF. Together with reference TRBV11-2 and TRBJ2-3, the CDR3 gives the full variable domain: EAGVAQSPRYKIIEKRQSVAFWCNPISGHATLYWYQQILGQGPKLLIQFQNNGVVDDSQLPKDRFSAERLKGVDSTLKIQPAKLEDSAVYLCATPAGGGDTQYFGPGTRLTVL.

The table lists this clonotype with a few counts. CDR3 protein: CASIEREGEGYEQYF. As DNA, the CDR3 is TGTGCCAGTATCGAAAGGGAGGGGGAAGGATACGAGCAGTACTTC. The chain recombines TRBV19 with TRBJ2-7; perhaps TRBD2 as D (7 bases). V was cut by 7 bases and J by 4 bases, with 20 bases left in between. Germline-derived CDR1 and CDR2 are LNHDA and SQIVND (reference sequence). The CDR3 length is 15 residues.

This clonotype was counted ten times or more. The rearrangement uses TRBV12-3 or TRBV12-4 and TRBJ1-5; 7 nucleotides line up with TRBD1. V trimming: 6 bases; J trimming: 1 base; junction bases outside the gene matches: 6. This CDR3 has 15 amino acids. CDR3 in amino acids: CASRFQGGSNQPQHF. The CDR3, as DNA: TGTGCCAGCAGATTTCAGGGGGGCAGCAATCAGCCCCAGCATTTT.

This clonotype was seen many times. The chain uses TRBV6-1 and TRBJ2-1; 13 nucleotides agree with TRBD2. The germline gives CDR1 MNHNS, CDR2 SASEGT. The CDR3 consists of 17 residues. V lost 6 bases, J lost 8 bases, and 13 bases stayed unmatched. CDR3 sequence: CASSAPGTSGIVHEQFF. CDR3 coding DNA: TGTGCCAGCAGCGCCCCAGGGACTAGCGGGATCGTCCATGAGCAGTTCTTC.

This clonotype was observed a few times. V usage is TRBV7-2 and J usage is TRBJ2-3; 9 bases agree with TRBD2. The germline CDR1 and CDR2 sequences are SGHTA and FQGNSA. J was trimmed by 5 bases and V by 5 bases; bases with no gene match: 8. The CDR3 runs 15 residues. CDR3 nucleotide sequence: TGTGCCAGCAGCAGACTAGCGGAGGGGAGAGATACGCAGTATTTT. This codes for CASSRLAEGRDTQYF.

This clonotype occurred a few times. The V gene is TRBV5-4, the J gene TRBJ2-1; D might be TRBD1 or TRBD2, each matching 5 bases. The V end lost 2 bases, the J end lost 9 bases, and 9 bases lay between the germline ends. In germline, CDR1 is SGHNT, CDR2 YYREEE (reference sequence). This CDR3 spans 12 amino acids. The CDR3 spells CASSFSGPEQFF. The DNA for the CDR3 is TGTGCCAGCAGCTTTTCGGGGCCTGAGCAGTTCTTC. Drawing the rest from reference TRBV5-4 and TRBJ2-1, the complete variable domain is ETGVTQSPTHLIKTRGQQVTLRCSSQSGHNTVSWYQQALGQGPQFIFQYYREEENGRGNFPPRFSGLQFPNYSSELNVNALELDDSALYLCASSFSGPEQFFGPGTRLTVL.

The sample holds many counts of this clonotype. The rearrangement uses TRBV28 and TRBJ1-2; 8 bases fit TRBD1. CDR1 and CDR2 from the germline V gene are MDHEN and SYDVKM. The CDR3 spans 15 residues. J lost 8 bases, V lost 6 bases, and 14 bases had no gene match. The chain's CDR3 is CASSQGTQGAWGYTF. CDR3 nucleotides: TGTGCCAGCAGCCAAGGCACCCAGGGGGCTTGGGGCTACACCTTC.

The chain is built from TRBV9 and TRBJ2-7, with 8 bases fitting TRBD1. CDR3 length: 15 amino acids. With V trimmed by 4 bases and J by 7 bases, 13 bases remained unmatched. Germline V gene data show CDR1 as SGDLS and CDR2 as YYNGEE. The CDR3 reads CASSPSRTGSREQYF. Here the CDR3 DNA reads TGTGCCAGCAGCCCAAGCAGGACAGGGTCTCGGGAGCAGTACTTC. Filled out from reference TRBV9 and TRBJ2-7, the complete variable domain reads DSGVTQTPKHLITATGQRVTLRCSPRSGDLSVYWYQQSLDQGLQFLIQYYNGEERAKGNILERFSAQQFPDLHSELNLSSLELGDSALYFCASSPSRTGSREQYFGPGTRLTVT.

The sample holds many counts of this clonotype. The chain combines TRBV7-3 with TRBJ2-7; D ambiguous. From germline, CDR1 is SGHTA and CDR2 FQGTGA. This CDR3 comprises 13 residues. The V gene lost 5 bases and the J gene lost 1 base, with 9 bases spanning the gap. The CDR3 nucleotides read TGTGCCAGCAGCCTCGACCAATCCTACGAGCAGTACTTC. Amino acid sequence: CASSLDQSYEQYF.

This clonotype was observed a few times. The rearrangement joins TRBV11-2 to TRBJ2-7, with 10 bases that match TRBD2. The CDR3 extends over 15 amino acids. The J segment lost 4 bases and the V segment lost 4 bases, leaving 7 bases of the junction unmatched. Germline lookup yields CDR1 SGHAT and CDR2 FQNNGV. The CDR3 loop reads CASSWGLAGAYEQYF. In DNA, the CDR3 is TGTGCCAGCAGCTGGGGGCTAGCGGGAGCGTACGAGCAGTACTTC. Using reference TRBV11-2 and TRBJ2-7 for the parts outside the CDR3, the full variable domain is EAGVAQSPRYKIIEKRQSVAFWCNPISGHATLYWYQQILGQGPKLLIQFQNNGVVDDSQLPKDRFSAERLKGVDSTLKIQPAKLEDSAVYLCASSWGLAGAYEQYFGPGTRLTVT.